A single TCR beta chain is shown here with its context. The antigen remains unidentified. Clones were read by immunoSEQ multiplex PCR, and TCRdb kept only the in-frame ones, dropping some. This sample yields about 83,000 clones, of which about 88% are seen a single time; roughly 2.8% belongs to the top ten. This CDR3 spans 16 amino acids. This sample is drawn from a study of identifying expanded T cells in peripheral blood. Findings of the study overall: Approximately two-week clone count variance significantly increased as total template count grew. Over approximately two and four weeks, about 15 and 19 clones changed, versus more than 1 between replicates.

Healthy donors had no documented immune events, such as infections, while sampled. The sequencing sample was made of blood. The TCR was taken from a person between 18 and 75 years old in good health. The V gene is TRBV21-1, the J gene TRBJ2-2; TRBD2, the table's D call, lacks a check against the DNA. TRBV21-1 is a pseudogene segment. CDR3 in amino acids: CASSKGTGDLIGELFF. The CDR3 coding sequence is TGTGCCAGCAGCAAAGGGACGGGGGACTTAATCGGGGAGCTGTTTTTT.